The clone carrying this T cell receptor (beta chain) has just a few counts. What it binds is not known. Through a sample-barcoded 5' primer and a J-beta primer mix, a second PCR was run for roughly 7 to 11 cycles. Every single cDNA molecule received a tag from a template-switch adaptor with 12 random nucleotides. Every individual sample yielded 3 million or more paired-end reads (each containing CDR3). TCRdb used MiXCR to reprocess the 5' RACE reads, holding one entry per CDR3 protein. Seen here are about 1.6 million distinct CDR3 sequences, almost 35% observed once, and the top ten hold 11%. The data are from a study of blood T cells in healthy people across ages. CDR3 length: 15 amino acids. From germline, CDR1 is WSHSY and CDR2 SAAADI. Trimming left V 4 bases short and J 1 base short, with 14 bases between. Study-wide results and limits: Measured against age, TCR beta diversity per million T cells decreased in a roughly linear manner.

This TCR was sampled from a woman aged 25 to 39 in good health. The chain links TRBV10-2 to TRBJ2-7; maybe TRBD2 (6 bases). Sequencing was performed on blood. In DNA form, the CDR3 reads TGCGCCAGCAGTGGGGGACTTAGCCGGTCCTACGAGCAGTACTTC. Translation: CASSGGLSRSYEQYF.